The rows below give T cell receptor beta chains drawn from one sample of a study of T-cell reconstitution after alpha-beta-depleted transplantation in children. TCRdb re-called the PCR reads through MiXCR, storing one row per CDR3 protein. Of fewer than 750,000 distinct CDR3 sequences in the sample, roughly 23% were seen once. The material sequenced was PBMCs, mostly from graft donor cells, taken 360 days after TCRalphabeta/CD19-depleted stem cell transplant. The receptors come from a boy in the first two years of life who had a stem cell transplant for acute myeloid leukemia, so the T cells may come from the graft donor. Both conserved end residues are part of each CDR3.

cdr3_aa	v_call	j_call
CSVRTGQGLNSPLHF	TRBV29-1	TRBJ1-6
CSVGVFGNEQFF	TRBV29-1	TRBJ2-1
CASSSVLWTNEQFF	TRBV7-2	TRBJ2-1
CSARGDRFNQPQHF	TRBV20-1	TRBJ1-5
CASSLSGPRPMRDTF	TRBV12-3/TRBV12-4	TRBJ1-2
CAISESGEYSNQPQHF	TRBV10-3	TRBJ1-5
CSARSFLDPSLRYDEQFF	TRBV20-1	TRBJ2-1
CASSSNGPGQGLYEQYF	TRBV12-3/TRBV12-4	TRBJ2-7
CAITLAFYEQYF	TRBV10-3	TRBJ2-7
CSAREFLSGANVLTF	TRBV20-1	TRBJ2-6
CASSPLAGGPTYNEQFF	TRBV18	TRBJ2-1
CSASGGGPVAQYF	TRBV20-1	TRBJ2-3
CASSSSLAGMADTQYF	TRBV12-3/TRBV12-4	TRBJ2-3
CASSPQYGNTEAFF	TRBV18	TRBJ1-1
CAWTKGHNEQFF	TRBV30	TRBJ2-1
CASSKGRLAGGTDPWRNEQFF	TRBV21-1	TRBJ2-1